The 25 T cell receptor beta chains below were found in one sample sequenced in a study of blood T cell repertoires in COVID-19. Clones were sequenced by immunoSEQ multiplex PCR, and TCRdb holds only the in-frame ones, with some missing. The sample includes approximately 150,000 clones, more than 65% of them seen just once. The specimen was peripheral blood. The receptors originated from a man between 60 and 70 years old with active or convalescent COVID-19.

This clone was observed once. This chain links TRBV19 with TRBJ2-5; no clear D. Germline CDR1 reads LNHDA; CDR2 reads SQIVND (reference sequence). V lost 1 base and J lost 2, with 14 bases in between. The CDR3 is 16 amino acids. The CDR3 nucleotides read TGTGCCAGTAGTATAGGTCCAGGAAACAGTCAAGAGACCCAGTACTTC. Its translation: CASSIGPGNSQETQYF.

The chain couples TRBV19 to TRBJ1-1; 7 bases match TRBD1. The V segment lost 3 bases and the J segment 5 bases; nucleotides outside the gene matches: 12. The CDR3 runs 16 residues. CDR1 is LNHDA, CDR2 SQIVND, per germline (reference sequence). The CDR3 DNA follows: TGTGCCAGTAGTATTGGGACAGTGGTTGGGGGGACTGAAGCTTTCTTT. Its translation is CASSIGTVVGGTEAFF. The full variable domain, its missing parts supplied by reference TRBV19 and TRBJ1-1, is DGGITQSPKYLFRKEGQNVTLSCEQNLNHDAMYWYRQDPGQGLRLIYYSQIVNDFQKGDIAEGYSVSREKKESFPLTVTSAQKNPTAFYLCASSIGTVVGGTEAFFGQGTRLTVV.

This sequence joins TRBV6-5 and TRBJ1-1; possible D gene TRBD1, 6 bases. Germline assignment: CDR1 MNHEY and CDR2 SVGAGI. Trimming shortened V by 8 bases and J by 1 base, and 11 bases separated the two germline ends. CDR3 size: 13 residues. The chain's CDR3 is CASAWGQNTEAFF. For the CDR3, the DNA is TGTGCCAGCGCCTGGGGACAGAACACTGAAGCTTTCTTT.

The chain uses TRBV9 and TRBJ1-2, with a possible D match to TRBD1 (5 bases). The CDR3 is 15 amino acids. The V end was cut by 3 bases, the J end by 7 bases, with 19 bases between. Germline-derived CDR1 and CDR2 are SGDLS and YYNGEE. The CDR3 is CASSAPGRGGGGYTF. DNA of the CDR3: TGTGCCAGCAGCGCACCGGGCCGCGGGGGAGGTGGCTACACCTTC.

The genes are TRBV7-9 and TRBJ1-1, with D perhaps matching TRBD1 (6 bases). Germline V gene data show CDR1 as SEHNR and CDR2 as FQNEAQ (reference sequence). The CDR3 is made up of 14 amino acids. Trimming shortened V by 3 bases and J by 4 bases, and 12 bases separated the two germline ends. The CDR3 reads CASSLQGLGTEAFF. CDR3 nucleotides: TGTGCCAGCAGCTTGCAGGGGTTGGGCACTGAAGCTTTCTTT.

The V and J genes are TRBV9 and TRBJ1-2; unclear D gene. Germline-derived CDR1 and CDR2 are SGDLS and YYNGEE. Trimming pared 0 bases from V and 4 bases from J, leaving 10 bases between. CDR3 length: 14 amino acids. CDR3 region: CASSVDRGSYGYTF. The DNA for the CDR3 is TGTGCCAGCAGCGTAGACCGTGGTAGCTATGGCTACACCTTC.

The J gene is TRBJ1-6, the V gene TRBV12-3 or TRBV12-4; D might be TRBD1 (5 bases). The CDR3 is 12 residues long. V shed 3 bases and J shed 10 bases, with 7 bases lying between them. The DNA of the CDR3 is TGTGCCAGCAGTTTTCCAGGGTCACCCCTCCACTTT. It is translated as CASSFPGSPLHF.

This chain links TRBV27 with TRBJ2-7; 7 positions agree with TRBD1. The CDR3 consists of 13 residues. The germline V gene has CDR1 MNHEY and CDR2 SMNVEV (reference sequence). Trimming at V came to 6 bases and at J to 3 bases, leaving 5 bases not matched to a gene. The CDR3 sequence: CASRLTGNYEQYF. CDR3 coding DNA: TGTGCCAGCAGACTGACAGGGAACTACGAGCAGTACTTC.

The chain combines TRBV24-1 with TRBJ2-3; D unclear. There are 14 residues in the CDR3. The germline gives CDR1 KGHDR, CDR2 SFDVKD. Trimming took off 6 bases at V and 1 base at J, with 10 bases between the two ends. The CDR3 nucleotides are TGTGCCACCAGTAACTACGACGGCACAGATACGCAGTATTTT. Amino acid sequence: CATSNYDGTDTQYF.

The genes are TRBV7-8 and TRBJ1-5, with TRBD1 matching 7 bases. This CDR3 comprises 15 residues. Germline CDR1 and CDR2: SGHVS and FQNEAQ. Germline trimming cut 7 bases from V and 3 bases from J; bases unmatched to any gene: 9. This CDR3 reads CASTLGTGDNQPQHF. Written as DNA, the CDR3 is TGTGCCAGCACCTTGGGAACAGGGGACAATCAGCCCCAGCATTTT.

The rearrangement joins TRBV5-4 to TRBJ2-5; TRBD1 might be the D (6 bases). Between the trimmed V and J ends, which lost 6 bases and 5 bases, there was a span of 11 bases. CDR1 is SGHNT and CDR2 is YYREEE in the germline V gene (reference sequence). CDR3 size: 12 residues. The CDR3 DNA is TGTGCCAGCAACTTTAGGGGGGAGACCCAGTACTTC. It translates to CASNFRGETQYF.

This chain uses TRBV28 with TRBJ1-5; 8 nucleotides agree with TRBD1. The CDR3 is 15 amino acids. The V gene end was trimmed by 8 bases and the J gene end by 2 bases; junction bases not matched to a gene: 8. Per germline, CDR1 MDHEN and CDR2 SYDVKM. CDR3 coding DNA: TGTGCCAGCCTTTTAGGACAGGGCGGCAATCAGCCCCAGCATTTT. It encodes CASLLGQGGNQPQHF.

The V call is TRBV12-3 or TRBV12-4, the J call TRBJ1-1; D unclear. Trimming took off 3 bases at V and 1 base at J, with 6 bases between the two ends. The length of the CDR3 is 13 residues. The CDR3 spells CASSFTENTEAFF. CDR3 bases: TGTGCCAGCAGTTTTACTGAGAACACTGAAGCTTTCTTT.

This sequence joins TRBV10-1 and TRBJ2-5, with 11 nucleotides matching TRBD2. This CDR3 contains 15 residues. Losses at the gene ends were 5 bases for V and 4 bases for J; bases not matched to a gene: 6. In germline, CDR1 is WNHNN, CDR2 SYGVQD (reference sequence). The CDR3 DNA is TGCGCCAGCAGTCCAACTAGCGGGGGACGAGAGACCCAGTACTTC. It specifies CASSPTSGGRETQYF.

The J gene is TRBJ2-4, the V gene TRBV4-3; tentatively, D is TRBD2 (7 bases). The CDR3 length is 14 residues. Germline CDR1 is LGHNA and CDR2 is YSLEER. V was pared by 3 bases and J by 8 bases, with 14 bases between. As DNA, the CDR3 is TGCGCCAGCAGCCACCGGACTAGGGGGGACATTCAGTACTTC. Amino acids: CASSHRTRGDIQYF.

V usage is TRBV6-5 and J usage is TRBJ2-1, with 9 bases aligning to TRBD2. Germline trimming cut 0 bases from V and 15 bases from J; bases unmatched to any gene: 9. Germline CDR1 MNHEY, CDR2 SVGAGI. The CDR3 contains 14 residues. The CDR3 DNA reads as TGTGCCAGCAGTTACTCGCCTAGCGGGATCCCTCGGTTCTTC. Translating gives CASSYSPSGIPRFF.

The chain combines TRBV19 with TRBJ1-1; D not resolved. Germline V CDR1 and CDR2: LNHDA, SQIVND (reference sequence). V was clipped by 6 bases and J by 0 bases, with 11 bases between them. The CDR3 spans 14 residues. The DNA for the CDR3 is TGTGCCAGTAGCAACGGGGAGATGAACACTGAAGCTTTCTTT. Amino acids: CASSNGEMNTEAFF.

This clone was seen a few times. The chain joins TRBV6-2 or TRBV6-3 to TRBJ1-3; no reliable D call. The CDR3 is made up of 17 amino acids. Looked up from germline, CDR1 is MNHEY and CDR2 is SVGEGT. V lost 6 bases and J 0 bases, leaving 18 bases between the germline ends. CDR3 sequence (DNA): TGTGCCAGCAGCCCCGCCGGACTTGGGCCCTCTGGAAACACCATATATTTT. This encodes CASSPAGLGPSGNTIYF.

V gene TRBV10-3 combines with J gene TRBJ1-1, with D possibly TRBD1 on 5 matching bases. The CDR3 totals 13 residues. Germline CDR1 ENHRY, CDR2 SYGVKD. V was trimmed by 3 bases and J by 4 bases, leaving 9 bases between them. The CDR3 region has the DNA TGTGCCATCAGTGAAAGACAGACCACTGAAGCTTTCTTT. Translation gives CAISERQTTEAFF.

CDR3 in amino acids: CASSFVPGTSGSISYNEQFF. In DNA, the CDR3 is TGTGCCAGCAGTTTCGTACCCGGGACTAGCGGGAGTATCTCCTACAATGAGCAGTTCTTC. The gene calls are TRBV6-2 or TRBV6-3 and TRBJ2-1, with TRBD2 matching 14 bases. Germline V gene data show CDR1 as MNHEY and CDR2 as SVGEGT. After removal of 4 bases from V and 0 bases from J, the junction contained 11 bases not matched to a gene. The CDR3 consists of 20 residues.

This chain uses TRBV6-5 with TRBJ2-1, with 10 positions matching TRBD2. Germline CDR1 reads MNHEY; CDR2 reads SVGAGI. This CDR3 has 14 amino acids. The trim removed 6 bases at V and 4 bases at J, leaving 3 bases unmatched. CDR3 coding DNA: TGTGCCAGCAGCCTGACTAGCGGGTACAATGAGCAGTTCTTC. Encoded protein: CASSLTSGYNEQFF.

The chain has TRBV11-3 and TRBJ1-4, with 9 positions matching TRBD1. CDR3 length: 17 amino acids. Germline trimming cut 5 bases from V and 5 bases from J; bases unmatched to any gene: 12. Germline CDR1 SGHNT, CDR2 YENEEA. As DNA, the CDR3 is TGTGCCAGCAGCCCAGGGACAGGGAAGTCCCTAAATGAAAAACTGTTTTTT. Protein product: CASSPGTGKSLNEKLFF.

This chain links TRBV7-6 with TRBJ1-4; D is uncertain. The CDR3 sequence is 15 residues long. Trimming took off 5 bases at V and 0 bases at J, with 10 bases between the two ends. The V gene's germline CDR1 is SGHVS and CDR2 FNYEAQ. Here the CDR3 reads CASSLQDATNEKLFF. The CDR3 DNA is TGTGCCAGCAGCCTGCAGGATGCAACTAATGAAAAACTGTTTTTT.

This clone has a handful of counts. The chain couples TRBV10-1 to TRBJ1-2; unclear D gene. CDR3 length: 11 amino acids. CDR1 WNHNN and CDR2 SYGVQD come from the germline V gene (reference sequence). V gave up 4 bases and J gave up 7 bases, with 7 bases separating them. The DNA for the CDR3 is TGCGCCAGCAGTGGGCCAGGTGGCTACACCTTC. Amino acid sequence: CASSGPGGYTF.

The chain carries TRBV11-3 and TRBJ1-1, with 8 bases lining up with TRBD1. CDR1 and CDR2 from the germline V gene are SGHNT and YENEEA. This CDR3 has 15 amino acids. Unmatched junction bases numbered 10, after V lost 5 bases and J lost 5 bases. As DNA, the CDR3 is TGTGCCAGCAGCAACCTCGACAGGGGCGGGACTGAAGCTTTCTTT. Translating gives CASSNLDRGGTEAFF.